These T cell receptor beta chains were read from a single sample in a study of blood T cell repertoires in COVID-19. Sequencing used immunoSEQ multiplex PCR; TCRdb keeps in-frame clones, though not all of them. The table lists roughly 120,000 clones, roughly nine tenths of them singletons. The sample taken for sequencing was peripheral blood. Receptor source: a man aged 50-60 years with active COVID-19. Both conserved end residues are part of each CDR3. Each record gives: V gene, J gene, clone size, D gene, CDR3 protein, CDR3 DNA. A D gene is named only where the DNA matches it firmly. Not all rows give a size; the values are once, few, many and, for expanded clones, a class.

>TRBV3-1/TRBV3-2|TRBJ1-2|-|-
CASSHGVGFGYTF
TGTGCCAGCAGCCACGGGGTCGGCTTTGGCTACACCTTC
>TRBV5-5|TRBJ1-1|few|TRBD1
CASSLGLGQGATEAFF
TGTGCCAGCAGCTTGGGTCTGGGACAGGGGGCAACTGAAGCTTTCTTT
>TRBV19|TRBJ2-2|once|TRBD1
CASQDRAGTGELFF
TGTGCCAGTCAGGACAGGGCGGGAACCGGGGAGCTGTTTTTT
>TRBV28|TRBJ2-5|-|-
CASSLPLLIQETQYF
TGTGCCAGCAGTTTACCTCTACTAATTCAAGAGACCCAGTACTTC
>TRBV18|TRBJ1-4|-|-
CAGGLTPEKLFF
TGTGCCGGGGGGTTGACACCAGAAAAACTGTTTTTT
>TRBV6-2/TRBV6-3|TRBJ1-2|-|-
CASSRTDFYGYTF
TGTGCCAGCAGTAGGACAGACTTCTATGGCTACACCTTC
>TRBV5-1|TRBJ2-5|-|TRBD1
CASSLGTGGFSRQETQYF
TGCGCCAGCAGCTTGGGTACAGGGGGCTTCAGTAGACAAGAGACCCAGTACTTC
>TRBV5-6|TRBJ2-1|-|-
CASSLLNEQFF
TGTGCCAGCAGCTTGCTCAATGAGCAGTTCTTC
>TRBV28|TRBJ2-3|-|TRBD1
CASSPRGQGNTDTQYF
TGTGCCAGCAGTCCCCGAGGACAGGGCAACACAGATACGCAGTATTTT
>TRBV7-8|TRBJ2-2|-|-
CASSMLQGGTGELFF
TGTGCCAGCAGCATGTTACAGGGGGGGACCGGGGAGCTGTTTTTT
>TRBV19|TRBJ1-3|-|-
CASTIGTSGSTIYF
TGTGCCAGTACCATTGGCACATCCGGGAGCACCATATATTTT
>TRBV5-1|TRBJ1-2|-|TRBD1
CASSWMTGTGMFGYTF
TGCGCCAGCAGCTGGATGACCGGGACAGGGATGTTTGGCTACACCTTC
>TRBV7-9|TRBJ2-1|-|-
CASSSPSGSEQFF
TGTGCCAGCAGCTCCCCGTCGGGTTCTGAGCAGTTCTTC
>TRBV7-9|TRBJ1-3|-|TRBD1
CASSLVAGTVDF
TGTGCCAGCAGCTTAGTGGCGGGGACAGTGGATTTT
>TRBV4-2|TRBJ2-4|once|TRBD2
CASSRQTKISGPLLAKNIQYF
TGTGCCAGCAGCCGTCAGACTAAAATTAGCGGGCCGCTACTAGCCAAAAACATTCAGTACTTC
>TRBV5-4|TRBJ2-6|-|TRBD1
CASNTGTVFSGANVLTF
TGTGCCAGCAACACCGGGACAGTCTTTTCTGGGGCCAACGTCCTGACTTTC
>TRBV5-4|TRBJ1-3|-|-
CASSLGYRDTGNTIYF
TGTGCCAGCAGCTTGGGTTACAGGGACACTGGAAACACCATATATTTT
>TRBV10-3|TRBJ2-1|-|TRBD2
CAISELAGGNEQFF
TGTGCCATCAGTGAGCTAGCGGGGGGGAACGAGCAGTTCTTC
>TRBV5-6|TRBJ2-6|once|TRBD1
CASSFGQGELGANVLTF
TGTGCCAGCAGCTTTGGGCAGGGGGAACTTGGGGCCAACGTCCTGACTTTC
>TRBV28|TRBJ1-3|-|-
CASSLYSGNTIYF
TGTGCCAGCAGTTTGTATAGTGGAAACACCATATATTTT
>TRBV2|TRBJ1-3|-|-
CASSLIGGSGNTIYF
TGTGCCAGCAGCCTAATCGGGGGCTCTGGAAACACCATATATTTT
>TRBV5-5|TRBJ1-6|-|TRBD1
CASSLSDRSNSPLHF
TGTGCCAGCAGCCTCTCGGACAGGTCAAATTCACCCCTCCACTTT
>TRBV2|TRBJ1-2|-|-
CASSEVNSGYGYTF
TGTGCCAGCAGTGAAGTTAACAGCGGCTATGGCTACACCTTC
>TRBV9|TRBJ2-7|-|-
CASSVGDTDLGEQYF
TGTGCCAGCAGCGTGGGAGACACAGATCTCGGCGAGCAGTACTTC
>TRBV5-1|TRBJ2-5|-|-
CASSSSGGPVETQYF
TGCGCCAGCAGCTCTTCCGGGGGGCCCGTTGAGACCCAGTACTTC
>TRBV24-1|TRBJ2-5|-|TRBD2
CATSRTSGNFLGRETQYF
TGTGCCACCAGCAGAACTAGCGGGAACTTCCTAGGGAGGGAGACCCAGTACTTC
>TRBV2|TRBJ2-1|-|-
CASTLSGFNEQFF
TGTGCCAGCACCCTCAGCGGATTCAATGAGCAGTTCTTC
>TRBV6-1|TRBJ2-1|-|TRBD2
CASSEGRAGGHNEQFF
TGTGCCAGCAGTGAAGGTCGCGCGGGGGGGCACAATGAGCAGTTCTTC
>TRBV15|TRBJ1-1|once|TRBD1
CATSRGGQGNTEAFF
TGTGCCACCAGCAGAGGCGGACAGGGGAACACTGAAGCTTTCTTT
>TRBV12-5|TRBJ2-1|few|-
CASLRSATRDNEQFF
TGTGCTAGTCTAAGATCCGCCACGCGGGACAATGAGCAGTTCTTC
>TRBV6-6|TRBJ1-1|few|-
CASSYSEGNTEAFF
TGTGCCAGCAGTTACTCAGAGGGGAACACTGAAGCTTTCTTT
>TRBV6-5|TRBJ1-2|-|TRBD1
CASMEDRGLSGGYTF
TGTGCCAGCATGGAGGACAGGGGGCTCAGTGGGGGCTACACCTTC
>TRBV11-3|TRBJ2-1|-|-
CASSEGLSAYNEQFF
TGTGCCAGCAGCGAGGGACTCTCCGCATACAATGAGCAGTTCTTC
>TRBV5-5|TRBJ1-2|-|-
CASSYRSTGISNYGYTF
TGTGCCAGCAGCTATAGATCAACAGGGATCAGCAACTATGGCTACACCTTC
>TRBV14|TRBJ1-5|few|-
CASSQDRTGNGNQPQHF
TGTGCCAGCAGCCAAGATCGAACAGGGAACGGCAATCAGCCCCAGCATTTT
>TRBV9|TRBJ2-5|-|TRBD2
CASSTRGQREESQYF
TGTGCCAGCAGCACCAGGGGACAGCGGGAGGAGAGCCAGTACTTC
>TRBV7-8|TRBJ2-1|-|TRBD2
CASSFVSGSEQFF
TGTGCCAGCAGCTTCGTTAGCGGGAGTGAGCAGTTCTTC
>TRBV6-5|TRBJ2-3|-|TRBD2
CASSTGLAGITQYF
TGTGCCAGCAGCACGGGACTAGCGGGCATTACGCAGTATTTT
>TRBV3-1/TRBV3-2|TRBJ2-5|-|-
CASSQDAGWGSQETQYF
TGTGCCAGCAGCCAAGATGCGGGGTGGGGATCCCAAGAGACCCAGTACTTC
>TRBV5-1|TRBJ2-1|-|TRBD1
CASSLAATGSYNEQFF
TGCGCCAGCAGCTTGGCCGCGACAGGGTCCTACAATGAGCAGTTCTTC
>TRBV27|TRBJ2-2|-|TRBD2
CASSLSSTSVKTGELFF
TGTGCCAGCAGTTTATCCTCCACTAGCGTTAAGACCGGGGAGCTGTTTTTT
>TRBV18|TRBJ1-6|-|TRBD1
CASSQTGGNSPLHF
TGTGCCAGCTCGCAAACAGGGGGCAATTCACCCCTCCACTTT
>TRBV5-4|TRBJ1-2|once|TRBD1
CASSLSPGQGASGYTF
TGTGCCAGCAGCTTGTCCCCGGGACAGGGGGCGTCTGGCTACACCTTC
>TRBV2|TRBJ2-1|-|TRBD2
CASSESGGGILF
TGTGCCAGCAGTGAGTCTGGGGGGGGGATACTCTTC
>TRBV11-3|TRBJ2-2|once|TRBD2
CASSSGLAGGGTGELFF
TGTGCCAGCAGCTCCGGACTAGCGGGGGGTGGTACCGGGGAGCTGTTTTTT
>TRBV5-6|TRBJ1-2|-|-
CASSLGGTTNYGYTF
TGTGCCAGCAGCTTAGGCGGGACGACAAACTATGGCTACACCTTC
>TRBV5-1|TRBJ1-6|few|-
CASSLGAGVDSPLHF
TGCGCCAGCAGCTTGGGGGCAGGGGTTGATTCACCCCTCCACTTT